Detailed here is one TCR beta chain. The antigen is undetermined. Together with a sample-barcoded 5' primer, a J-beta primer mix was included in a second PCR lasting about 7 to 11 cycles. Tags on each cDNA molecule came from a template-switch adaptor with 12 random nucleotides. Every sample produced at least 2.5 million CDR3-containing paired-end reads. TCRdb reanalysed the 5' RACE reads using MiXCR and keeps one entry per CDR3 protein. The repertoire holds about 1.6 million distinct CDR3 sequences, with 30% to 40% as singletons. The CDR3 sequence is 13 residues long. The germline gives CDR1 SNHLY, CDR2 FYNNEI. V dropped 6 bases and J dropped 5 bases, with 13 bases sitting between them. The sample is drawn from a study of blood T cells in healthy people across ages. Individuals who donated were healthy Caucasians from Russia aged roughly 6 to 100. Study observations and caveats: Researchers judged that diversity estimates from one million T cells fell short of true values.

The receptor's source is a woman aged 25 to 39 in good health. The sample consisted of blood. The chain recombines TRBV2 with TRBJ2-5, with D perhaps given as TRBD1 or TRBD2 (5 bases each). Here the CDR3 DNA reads TGTGCCAGCAGGAGGGACGTCCAGGAGACCCAGTACTTC. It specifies CASRRDVQETQYF.